The rows below give T cell receptor beta chains drawn from one sample of a study of cytomegalovirus exposure and HLA in healthy donors. The table came from immunoSEQ multiplex PCR; TCRdb's copy has only in-frame clones and leaves some out. Of about 130,000 clones listed, just under 75% are singletons. The source material was PBMCs. These receptors all stem from a middle-aged man in good health and CMV-seropositive. Each CDR3 is given with its conserved first and last residue. The order of the fields is V gene, D gene, J gene, clone size, CDR3 DNA, CDR3 protein. A D gene is named only where the DNA matches it firmly. A row's size may be missing; if present it is once, few, many or a size class.

>TRBV27|.|TRBJ1-5|.
TGTGCCAGCAGTTTATACGGGGGGACCCAGCATTTT
CASSLYGGTQHF
>TRBV7-7|.|TRBJ2-1|.
TGTGCTAGCAGCTTATACGCGGGTTACAATGAGCAGTTCTTC
CASSLYAGYNEQFF
>TRBV28|.|TRBJ1-5|.
TGTGCCAGCAGTTTCCTCCGGGGACTTGGGGGCAATCAGCCCCAGCATTTT
CASSFLRGLGGNQPQHF
>TRBV10-1|TRBD2|TRBJ2-1|once
TGCGCCAGCACTCGACGGGAGGGAGACAATGAGCAGTTCTTC
CASTRREGDNEQFF
>TRBV4-2|TRBD1|TRBJ1-1|.
TGTGCCAGCAGCCAAGAAACCACAGGGGACACTGAAGCTTTCTTT
CASSQETTGDTEAFF
>TRBV9|.|TRBJ1-5|few
TGTGCCAGCAGCGTAGATGCGGGAGCCTACAATCAGCCCCAGCATTTT
CASSVDAGAYNQPQHF
>TRBV5-1|.|TRBJ2-3|once
TGCGCCAGCAGCTTGAGTAGCGGCCGCACAGATACGCAGTATTTT
CASSLSSGRTDTQYF
>TRBV28|TRBD2|TRBJ2-7|once
TGTGCCAGCAGTCCCCCGGGACTAGACTCCTACGAGCAGTACTTC
CASSPPGLDSYEQYF
>TRBV2|TRBD2|TRBJ2-1|.
TGTGCCAGCAGTGAAAAGTTAGGGACTAGCGCCTACAATGAGCAGTTCTTC
CASSEKLGTSAYNEQFF
>TRBV10-3|.|TRBJ1-1|.
TGTGCCACTCGACAAGTGAGGGAAAAAGGTGAAGCTTTCTTT
CATRQVREKGEAFF
>TRBV19|TRBD1|TRBJ2-7|once
TGTGCCAGTAGACGACAGGGGTCAACCTACGAGCAGTACTTC
CASRRQGSTYEQYF
>TRBV7-9|.|TRBJ1-1|few
TGTGCCAGCAGCTTAGGGCAGGGATTCACTGAAGCTTTCTTT
CASSLGQGFTEAFF
>TRBV7-9|.|TRBJ1-3|.
TGTGCCAGCAGCTTCCTAATCTCTGGAAACACCATATATTTT
CASSFLISGNTIYF
>TRBV28|TRBD1|TRBJ2-7|once
TGTGCCAGCAGTCGGGTTCAGACAGGGCGCGAGCAGTACTTC
CASSRVQTGREQYF
>TRBV6-5|.|TRBJ1-1|.
TGTGCCAGCAGGGGGAACAGGGCCTCGAACACTGAAGCTTTCTTT
CASRGNRASNTEAFF
>TRBV2|TRBD2|TRBJ2-1|.
TGTGCCAGCAGCGAAGCCATAGGGCGGGGGGTCTCCTACAATGAGCAGTTCTTC
CASSEAIGRGVSYNEQFF
>TRBV11-2|.|TRBJ2-1|.
TGTGCCAGCAGCCCGACTTTCTACAATGAGCAGTTCTTC
CASSPTFYNEQFF
>TRBV9|TRBD1|TRBJ2-2|.
TGTGCCAGCAGCGCCCAACAGGGGGCGCGAACCGGGGAGCTGTTTTTT
CASSAQQGARTGELFF
>TRBV5-1|.|TRBJ2-7|.
TGCGCCAGCAGGACCGGGTCTATGCCAGAGCAGTACTTC
CASRTGSMPEQYF
>TRBV7-9|.|TRBJ2-5|.
TGTGCCAGCAGCTTAGATCCCAGAGAGACCCAGTACTTC
CASSLDPRETQYF
>TRBV11-2|.|TRBJ2-2|.
TGTGCCAGCAGGCCCGAACTAGCGAACACCGGGGAGCTGTTTTTT
CASRPELANTGELFF
>TRBV5-6|.|TRBJ1-4|.
TGTGCCAGCAGCGAGGGAGGTGTCTCGGAAAAACTGTTTTTT
CASSEGGVSEKLFF
>TRBV7-2|TRBD1|TRBJ1-2|.
TGTGCCAGCAGCTTACAGGGGGCGTCCCTAGGTGGCTACACCTTC
CASSLQGASLGGYTF
>TRBV27|TRBD1|TRBJ1-1|.
TGTGCCAGCAGGTCGGGACAGGGAGCGAACACTGAAGCTTTCTTT
CASRSGQGANTEAFF
>TRBV5-1|TRBD2|TRBJ2-5|.
TGCGCCAGCAGCTTGGGAATCCAGCGGGGGGGCGGAGAGACCCAGTACTTC
CASSLGIQRGGGETQYF
>TRBV7-7|TRBD1|TRBJ2-5|.
TGTGCCAGCAGCAGGGACAGGGGCGGAGAGACCCAGTACTTC
CASSRDRGGETQYF
>TRBV11-3|.|TRBJ2-1|.
TGTGCCAGCAGCTTATCATCCGGGACAATCTATGAGCAGTTCTTC
CASSLSSGTIYEQFF
>TRBV27|.|TRBJ1-3|.
TGTGCCAGCAGCGTCCTGGGGGCCTCTGGAAACACCATATATTTT
CASSVLGASGNTIYF
>TRBV27|TRBD1|TRBJ1-1|.
TGTGCCAGCAGTCAACAGGGGGCGCGGATGAACACTGAAGCTTTCTTT
CASSQQGARMNTEAFF
>TRBV4-1|.|TRBJ1-6|.
TGCGCCAGCAGCCAAGGGGACAACTATAATTCACCCCTCCACTTT
CASSQGDNYNSPLHF
>TRBV6-6|.|TRBJ1-1|.
TGTGCCAGCAGGGAAAACAGGGTTGGAGAAGCTTTCTTT
CASRENRVGEAFF